This TCR beta chain appears in the sequencing data of a study of blood T cell repertoires in COVID-19. The protocol was immunoSEQ multiplex PCR, while the TCRdb copy is restricted to in-frame clones and leaves out a portion. The sample yields about 220,000 clones, under 90% seen once. V was pared by 0 bases and J by 6 bases, with 0 bases of the junction left unmatched. CDR1 and CDR2 (germline): LGHNT, FRNRAP. This CDR3 contains 13 residues. Material for sequencing was PBMCs or T cells enriched from blood (not recorded which). V gene TRBV12-5 combines with J gene TRBJ1-2; 8 bases match TRBD1. This receptor was obtained from a middle-aged woman who had been exposed to COVID-19. For the CDR3, the DNA is TGTGCTAGTGGTTTGGTGACAGGGGATGGCTACACCTTC. Protein product: CASGLVTGDGYTF. The full variable domain, completed using reference TRBV12-5 and TRBJ1-2, is DARVTQTPRHKVTEMGQEVTMRCQPILGHNTVFWYRQTMMQGLELLAYFRNRAPLDDSGMPKDRFSAEMPDATLATLKIQPSEPRDSAVYFCASGLVTGDGYTFGSGTRLTVV.